These T cell receptor beta chains were read from a single sample in a study of cytomegalovirus exposure and HLA in healthy donors. Sequencing was performed with immunoSEQ multiplex PCR; in TCRdb, only in-frame clones are kept and a portion is missing. This sample has tens of thousands of clones; 80% occur once, and the top ten carry roughly 3.5%. Sequenced material: PBMCs. The source is a middle-aged woman in good health and CMV-seronegative. Both conserved end residues are part of each CDR3. The order of the fields is clone size, D gene, V gene, J gene, CDR3 protein, CDR3 DNA. The D gene is left open where the match is weak. The size of a clone is reported for some rows only, either as once, few or many, or as a class for expanded clones.

clone size: -; D gene: -; V gene: TRBV7-9; J gene: TRBJ1-1; CDR3 protein: CASSLLNSFPHQAFF; CDR3 DNA: TGTGCCAGCAGCTTATTAAACAGCTTCCCTCACCAAGCTTTCTTT
clone size: -; D gene: -; V gene: TRBV9; J gene: TRBJ2-5; CDR3 protein: CASSVGNQETQYF; CDR3 DNA: TGTGCCAGCAGCGTCGGGAACCAAGAGACCCAGTACTTC
clone size: -; D gene: TRBD1; V gene: TRBV19; J gene: TRBJ1-1; CDR3 protein: CASRSGQGITGSTEAFF; CDR3 DNA: TGTGCCAGTAGATCCGGACAGGGGATCACGGGGAGCACTGAAGCTTTCTTT
clone size: -; D gene: TRBD2; V gene: TRBV9; J gene: TRBJ2-1; CDR3 protein: CASSPAGGPRNEQFF; CDR3 DNA: TGTGCCAGCAGCCCAGCGGGAGGGCCGAGGAATGAGCAGTTCTTC
clone size: once; D gene: TRBD2; V gene: TRBV7-2; J gene: TRBJ2-1; CDR3 protein: CASSSLGTSGYNEQFF; CDR3 DNA: TGTGCCAGCAGCTCGTTAGGGACTAGCGGCTACAATGAGCAGTTCTTC
clone size: once; D gene: -; V gene: TRBV2; J gene: TRBJ2-7; CDR3 protein: CASSSGHNYEQYF; CDR3 DNA: TGTGCCAGCAGTTCGGGACACAACTACGAGCAGTACTTC
clone size: -; D gene: TRBD2; V gene: TRBV4-1; J gene: TRBJ2-5; CDR3 protein: CASSQGTSSYQETQYF; CDR3 DNA: TGCGCCAGCAGCCAGGGGACTAGCAGTTACCAAGAGACCCAGTACTTC
clone size: -; D gene: TRBD2; V gene: TRBV28; J gene: TRBJ2-7; CDR3 protein: CASSFPTLAGGPYEQYF; CDR3 DNA: TGTGCCAGCAGTTTCCCCACCCTAGCGGGAGGGCCCTACGAGCAGTACTTC
clone size: -; D gene: -; V gene: TRBV28; J gene: TRBJ1-2; CDR3 protein: CASSPPYSNYGYTF; CDR3 DNA: TGTGCCAGCAGCCCTCCTTACAGTAACTATGGCTACACCTTC
clone size: -; D gene: -; V gene: TRBV2; J gene: TRBJ1-5; CDR3 protein: CASSDWQNQPQHF; CDR3 DNA: TGTGCCAGCAGTGACTGGCAGAATCAGCCCCAGCATTTT
clone size: -; D gene: TRBD2; V gene: TRBV4-3; J gene: TRBJ2-1; CDR3 protein: CASSQDSSGRYEQFF; CDR3 DNA: TGCGCCAGCAGCCAAGATTCTAGCGGGAGGTATGAGCAGTTCTTC
clone size: -; D gene: -; V gene: TRBV7-9; J gene: TRBJ1-2; CDR3 protein: CASSLASKPEDYGYTF; CDR3 DNA: TGTGCCAGCAGCTTAGCTTCAAAACCGGAGGACTATGGCTACACCTTC
clone size: -; D gene: -; V gene: TRBV11-1; J gene: TRBJ2-5; CDR3 protein: CASSLGGLETQYF; CDR3 DNA: TGTGCCAGCAGCCTCGGGGGGCTTGAGACCCAGTACTTC
clone size: -; D gene: TRBD2; V gene: TRBV29-1; J gene: TRBJ2-7; CDR3 protein: CSVEEEAGGYEQYF; CDR3 DNA: TGCAGCGTTGAAGAAGAAGCGGGAGGTTACGAGCAGTACTTC
clone size: -; D gene: -; V gene: TRBV2; J gene: TRBJ2-7; CDR3 protein: CASSDSDEQYF; CDR3 DNA: TGTGCCAGCAGTGACTCCGACGAGCAGTACTTC
clone size: -; D gene: -; V gene: TRBV6-5; J gene: TRBJ1-2; CDR3 protein: CASSYMEGLGMRYTF; CDR3 DNA: TGTGCCAGCAGTTACATGGAGGGGCTGGGGATGCGCTACACCTTC
clone size: few; D gene: -; V gene: TRBV29-1; J gene: TRBJ1-1; CDR3 protein: CSVEDLTGSEAFF; CDR3 DNA: TGCAGCGTTGAAGATCTGACAGGAAGTGAAGCTTTCTTT
clone size: -; D gene: -; V gene: TRBV13; J gene: TRBJ2-3; CDR3 protein: CASTLTDTQYF; CDR3 DNA: TGTGCCAGCACACTCACAGATACGCAGTATTTT
clone size: -; D gene: -; V gene: TRBV6-5; J gene: TRBJ2-3; CDR3 protein: CASSTQPGVADTQYF; CDR3 DNA: TGTGCCAGCAGTACACAACCCGGGGTGGCAGATACGCAGTATTTT
clone size: once; D gene: TRBD2; V gene: TRBV7-9; J gene: TRBJ2-6; CDR3 protein: CASSERLAGTSGANVLTF; CDR3 DNA: TGTGCCAGCAGCGAACGACTAGCGGGAACCTCTGGGGCCAACGTCCTGACTTTC
clone size: -; D gene: -; V gene: TRBV4-3; J gene: TRBJ2-1; CDR3 protein: CASSQDRGPYNEQFF; CDR3 DNA: TGCGCCAGCAGCCAAGATAGAGGCCCTTACAATGAGCAGTTCTTC
clone size: -; D gene: TRBD2; V gene: TRBV30; J gene: TRBJ2-3; CDR3 protein: CAWSRDYSTDTQYF; CDR3 DNA: TGTGCCTGGAGCCGGGACTATTCCACAGATACGCAGTATTTT
clone size: -; D gene: TRBD2; V gene: TRBV7-8; J gene: TRBJ2-3; CDR3 protein: CASSLFRLAGIGRADTQYF; CDR3 DNA: TGTGCCAGCAGCTTATTCCGACTAGCGGGGATTGGGAGGGCAGATACGCAGTATTTT
clone size: -; D gene: TRBD1; V gene: TRBV4-3; J gene: TRBJ1-1; CDR3 protein: CASSQGGQGSTEAFF; CDR3 DNA: TGCGCCAGCAGCCAGGGAGGACAGGGGAGCACTGAAGCTTTCTTT
clone size: -; D gene: TRBD1; V gene: TRBV28; J gene: TRBJ1-1; CDR3 protein: CASSVIGTAREAFF; CDR3 DNA: TGTGCCAGCAGTGTGATAGGGACAGCCCGGGAAGCTTTCTTT
clone size: -; D gene: -; V gene: TRBV18; J gene: TRBJ1-5; CDR3 protein: CASSPSQEAIYSNQPQHF; CDR3 DNA: TGTGCCAGCTCACCAAGCCAGGAGGCGATTTATAGCAATCAGCCCCAGCATTTT
clone size: -; D gene: -; V gene: TRBV19; J gene: TRBJ2-1; CDR3 protein: CATADTQGIIYSNEQFF; CDR3 DNA: TGTGCCACCGCCGACACACAGGGTATTATTTATAGCAATGAGCAGTTCTTC
clone size: -; D gene: -; V gene: TRBV19; J gene: TRBJ1-5; CDR3 protein: CASSGAGLNQPQHF; CDR3 DNA: TGTGCCAGCTCAGGTGCAGGGCTCAATCAGCCCCAGCATTTT
clone size: -; D gene: TRBD1; V gene: TRBV28; J gene: TRBJ1-1; CDR3 protein: CASRRQGAVTNTEAFF; CDR3 DNA: TGTGCCAGCAGGCGACAGGGGGCGGTTACGAACACTGAAGCTTTCTTT
clone size: -; D gene: TRBD1; V gene: TRBV5-8; J gene: TRBJ2-7; CDR3 protein: CASRRQGRYEQYF; CDR3 DNA: TGTGCCAGCAGGCGACAGGGTAGGTACGAGCAGTACTTC
clone size: once; D gene: TRBD2; V gene: TRBV28; J gene: TRBJ2-5; CDR3 protein: CASRPRLAAYQETQYF; CDR3 DNA: TGTGCCAGCAGACCGAGACTAGCGGCGTATCAAGAGACCCAGTACTTC
clone size: -; D gene: TRBD2; V gene: TRBV9; J gene: TRBJ2-1; CDR3 protein: CASSVLAGGYNEQFF; CDR3 DNA: TGTGCCAGCAGCGTTCTAGCGGGAGGGTACAATGAGCAGTTCTTC
clone size: -; D gene: -; V gene: TRBV25-1; J gene: TRBJ2-5; CDR3 protein: CASTPGGQETQYF; CDR3 DNA: TGTGCCAGCACCCCCGGCGGCCAAGAGACCCAGTACTTC
clone size: -; D gene: TRBD2; V gene: TRBV5-1; J gene: TRBJ2-1; CDR3 protein: CASSFRTSERYNEQFF; CDR3 DNA: TGCGCCAGCAGCTTCCGGACTAGCGAGCGCTACAATGAGCAGTTCTTC
clone size: -; D gene: TRBD1; V gene: TRBV29-1; J gene: TRBJ1-2; CDR3 protein: CSAGQGSVGYTF; CDR3 DNA: TGCAGCGCCGGACAGGGGAGTGTTGGCTACACCTTC
clone size: -; D gene: -; V gene: TRBV28; J gene: TRBJ2-4; CDR3 protein: CASSSIRGSAKNIQYF; CDR3 DNA: TGTGCCAGCAGCTCCATCAGGGGATCAGCCAAAAACATTCAGTACTTC
clone size: -; D gene: TRBD1; V gene: TRBV28; J gene: TRBJ2-1; CDR3 protein: CASSLFAGTGKVNEQFF; CDR3 DNA: TGTGCCAGCAGTTTATTTGCGGGGACAGGGAAGGTAAATGAGCAGTTCTTC
clone size: -; D gene: TRBD1; V gene: TRBV7-9; J gene: TRBJ1-2; CDR3 protein: CASSYRGDGYTF; CDR3 DNA: TGTGCCAGCAGTTACAGGGGGGACGGCTACACCTTC
clone size: -; D gene: TRBD2; V gene: TRBV4-3; J gene: TRBJ2-1; CDR3 protein: CASSQGLAGGVVNEQFF; CDR3 DNA: TGCGCCAGCAGCCAGGGACTAGCGGGAGGGGTTGTGAATGAGCAGTTCTTC
clone size: once; D gene: -; V gene: TRBV2; J gene: TRBJ1-5; CDR3 protein: CASRGGLPQPQHF; CDR3 DNA: TGTGCCAGCAGGGGAGGATTGCCACAGCCCCAGCATTTT
clone size: -; D gene: -; V gene: TRBV7-9; J gene: TRBJ1-5; CDR3 protein: CASSLGQGGQPQHF; CDR3 DNA: TGTGCCAGCAGCTTAGGGCAGGGAGGTCAGCCCCAGCATTTT
clone size: -; D gene: -; V gene: TRBV11-2; J gene: TRBJ2-1; CDR3 protein: CASSPPPYRTEYNEQFF; CDR3 DNA: TGTGCCAGCAGCCCCCCTCCGTATAGGACAGAGTACAATGAGCAGTTCTTC
clone size: few; D gene: -; V gene: TRBV6-5; J gene: TRBJ1-1; CDR3 protein: CASSLQGGRTEAFF; CDR3 DNA: TGTGCCAGCAGCCTACAGGGAGGGAGAACTGAAGCTTTCTTT
clone size: -; D gene: TRBD1; V gene: TRBV10-3; J gene: TRBJ1-5; CDR3 protein: CAISESTGTDYQPQHF; CDR3 DNA: TGTGCCATCAGTGAGTCCACGGGGACAGATTATCAGCCCCAGCATTTT
clone size: -; D gene: TRBD2; V gene: TRBV4-3; J gene: TRBJ2-7; CDR3 protein: CASSRELAVSYEQYF; CDR3 DNA: TGCGCCAGCAGCCGAGAACTAGCGGTCTCCTACGAGCAGTACTTC
clone size: -; D gene: -; V gene: TRBV30; J gene: TRBJ1-4; CDR3 protein: CAWMGTDNEKLFF; CDR3 DNA: TGTGCCTGGATGGGCACAGATAATGAAAAACTGTTTTTT
clone size: -; D gene: TRBD2; V gene: TRBV5-1; J gene: TRBJ2-1; CDR3 protein: CASSLGVSGRVYNEQFF; CDR3 DNA: TGCGCCAGCAGCTTAGGGGTCAGCGGGAGGGTTTACAATGAGCAGTTCTTC
clone size: -; D gene: TRBD1; V gene: TRBV7-9; J gene: TRBJ2-7; CDR3 protein: CASSSIGQGAFEQYF; CDR3 DNA: TGTGCCAGCAGCTCCATTGGACAGGGGGCCTTCGAGCAGTACTTC
clone size: -; D gene: -; V gene: TRBV29-1; J gene: TRBJ2-5; CDR3 protein: CSASTYRETQYF; CDR3 DNA: TGCAGCGCTTCGACTTATCGGGAGACCCAGTACTTC
clone size: -; D gene: TRBD1; V gene: TRBV29-1; J gene: TRBJ1-4; CDR3 protein: CSVVPQGASEKLFF; CDR3 DNA: TGCAGCGTTGTCCCACAGGGGGCTAGTGAAAAACTGTTTTTT
clone size: -; D gene: -; V gene: TRBV7-6; J gene: TRBJ2-5; CDR3 protein: CASSLLAGAQETQYF; CDR3 DNA: TGTGCCAGCAGCCTGCTCGCAGGGGCGCAAGAGACCCAGTACTTC
clone size: -; D gene: -; V gene: TRBV20-1; J gene: TRBJ2-7; CDR3 protein: CSAEPGYEQYF; CDR3 DNA: TGCAGTGCTGAACCGGGCTACGAGCAGTACTTC
clone size: -; D gene: TRBD1; V gene: TRBV19; J gene: TRBJ1-5; CDR3 protein: CASSEDRARRAPQHF; CDR3 DNA: TGTGCCAGTAGTGAGGACAGGGCCCGTAGGGCGCCCCAGCATTTT
clone size: -; D gene: TRBD2; V gene: TRBV4-1; J gene: TRBJ2-1; CDR3 protein: CASSQDSGGPYEQFF; CDR3 DNA: TGCGCCAGCAGCCAAGATTCGGGAGGGCCGTATGAGCAGTTCTTC
clone size: -; D gene: -; V gene: TRBV21-1; J gene: TRBJ2-1; CDR3 protein: CASSKAATHNEQFF; CDR3 DNA: TGTGCCAGCAGCAAAGCAGCCACGCACAATGAGCAGTTCTTC
clone size: -; D gene: TRBD2; V gene: TRBV19; J gene: TRBJ2-5; CDR3 protein: CASSPSGAVETQYF; CDR3 DNA: TGTGCCAGTAGCCCGAGCGGGGCTGTAGAGACCCAGTACTTC